Following are 13 T cell receptor beta chains from one sample sequenced in a study of T cells in Graves' hyperthyroidism and ophthalmopathy. Amplification of TCR beta CDR3 regions was performed using RNA transcripts as template. TCR CDR3 regions were first amplified by RT-PCR with HTBI primers. TCRdb re-called the multiplex PCR reads with MiXCR, one entry per CDR3 protein. The table shows 90,000 to 120,000 distinct CDR3 sequences, with about a sixth occurring only once. The sample comprised blood. The receptor source for this set is a woman aged 45-65 years with Graves' hyperthyroidism.

This clonotype was detected many times. The CDR3 region is CASSQGSSYNEQFF. The CDR3 DNA sequence: TGTGCCAGCAGTCAGGGTAGTTCCTACAATGAGCAGTTCTTC. The genes are TRBV6-2 or TRBV6-3 and TRBJ2-1; possible D gene TRBD1, 5 bases. The germline V gene encodes CDR1 MNHEY and CDR2 SVGEGT. The CDR3 totals 14 residues. V was trimmed by 5 bases and J by 1 base, leaving 9 bases between them.

This chain links TRBV7-9 with TRBJ1-2, with D tentatively TRBD1 (6 bases). From germline, CDR1 is SEHNR and CDR2 FQNEAQ (reference sequence). V was trimmed by 5 bases and J by 2 bases, leaving 12 bases between them. This CDR3 has 14 amino acids. CDR3 sequence reads: CASSRPGTNYGYTF. In nucleotides, the CDR3 is TGTGCCAGCAGCCGACCGGGGACAAACTATGGCTACACCTTC.

This clonotype was seen many times. This chain links TRBV5-1 with TRBJ1-5; 7 bases align to TRBD1. The trim removed 0 bases at V and 7 bases at J, leaving 4 bases unmatched. This CDR3 spans 14 amino acids. Germline V gene sequence: CDR1 SGHRS, CDR2 YFSETQ. CDR3 loop: CASSLAGGGQPQHF. In DNA, the CDR3 is TGCGCCAGCAGCTTGGCAGGGGGAGGACAGCCCCAGCATTTT.

This clonotype was detected many times. The V and J genes are TRBV20-1 and TRBJ2-5; 10 nucleotides agree with TRBD2. The junction had 14 bases not matched to a gene; V was cut back by 2 bases and J by 5 bases. CDR3 size: 17 residues. The germline gives CDR1 DFQATT, CDR2 SNEGSKA (reference sequence). The CDR3 is CSARKGRAGGLGETQYF. The CDR3 coding sequence is TGCAGTGCTAGAAAAGGGCGAGCGGGAGGGCTGGGGGAGACCCAGTACTTC.

This clonotype came up once. The genes are TRBV2 and TRBJ2-1; 8 nucleotides align to TRBD1. J lost 8 bases, V lost 6 bases, and 12 bases had no gene match. Germline V gene lookup returns CDR1 SNHLY and CDR2 FYNNEI. This CDR3 has 15 amino acids. CDR3 bases: TGTGCCAGCAGCTTTCGGGCAGGGGGCGGGGATGAGCAGTTCTTC. This encodes CASSFRAGGGDEQFF. The whole variable domain, filled in from reference TRBV2 and TRBJ2-1, reads EPEVTQTPSHQVTQMGQEVILRCVPISNHLYFYWYRQILGQKVEFLVSFYNNEISEKSEIFDDQFSVERPDGSNFTLKIRSTKLEDSAMYFCASSFRAGGGDEQFFGPGTRLTVL.

This clonotype was seen repeatedly, ten times or more. The chain uses TRBV20-1 and TRBJ2-1; D is possibly TRBD1 or TRBD2 (5 bases each). The CDR3 extends over 13 amino acids. V lost 6 bases, J lost 6 bases, and 15 bases lay in between. The germline V gene has CDR1 DFQATT and CDR2 SNEGSKA (reference sequence). CDR3 region: CSANRRAPNEQFF. CDR3 nucleotides: TGCAGTGCAAACAGGCGGGCGCCCAATGAGCAGTTCTTC.

The J gene is TRBJ2-7, the V gene TRBV7-2; 13 nucleotides agree with TRBD2. The V gene end was trimmed by 5 bases and the J gene end by 7 bases; junction bases not matched to a gene: 8. The length of the CDR3 is 15 residues. Germline V gives CDR1 SGHTA, CDR2 FQGNSA. CDR3 DNA sequence: TGTGCCAGCAGCCAGAAGACTAGCGGGGGGCGAGAGCAGTACTTC. Translated, it gives CASSQKTSGGREQYF.

This clonotype occurred many times. The genes are TRBV29-1 and TRBJ2-7; 11 positions agree with TRBD1. Germline V gene sequence: CDR1 SQVTM, CDR2 ANQGSEA. The CDR3 runs to 14 residues. Trimming cost V 7 bases and J 5 bases; bases outside gene matches: 10. DNA of the CDR3: TGCAGCGCTGGGGACAGGGGGTCTTCGAACGAGCAGTACTTC. Amino acid sequence: CSAGDRGSSNEQYF.

This clonotype occurred many times. The chain recombines TRBV20-1 with TRBJ2-7, with TRBD2 identical over 11 bases. CDR3 length equals 14 residues. Losses at the gene ends were 4 bases for V and 3 bases for J; bases not matched to a gene: 5. Germline V gene lookup returns CDR1 DFQATT and CDR2 SNEGSKA (reference sequence). CDR3 residues: CSAIPGLADYEQYV. The CDR3, as DNA: TGCAGTGCTATTCCGGGACTAGCGGACTACGAGCAGTACGTC.

This clonotype was recorded at least ten times. The V call is TRBV7-9, the J call TRBJ2-7; no firm D call. The CDR3 sequence is 13 residues long. Germline CDR1 reads SEHNR; CDR2 reads FQNEAQ (reference sequence). The V end lost 5 bases, the J end lost 3 bases, and 11 bases lay between the germline ends. CDR3 sequence (DNA): TGTGCCAGCAGCCCCCCTGTATTCTACGAGCAGTACTTC. This encodes CASSPPVFYEQYF.

This chain connects TRBV19 to TRBJ2-1; 10 nucleotides line up with TRBD2. Germline V gene lookup returns CDR1 LNHDA and CDR2 SQIVND (reference sequence). V was pared by 5 bases and J by 7 bases, with 8 bases of the junction left unmatched. This CDR3 contains 15 residues. The CDR3 DNA reads TGTGCCAGTAGTGCCTTAGCGGGAGGAAATAATGAGCAGTTCTTC. Protein: CASSALAGGNNEQFF.

The rearrangement joins TRBV6-1 to TRBJ2-3, with a tentative D call TRBD2 (5 bases). The CDR3 is 14 amino acids. CDR1 is MNHNS, CDR2 SASEGT, per germline. The V end was cut by 6 bases, the J end by 0 bases, with 10 bases between. CDR3 coding DNA: TGTGCCAGCAGGCGCCGGACTAGCACAGATACGCAGTATTTT. Its protein is CASRRRTSTDTQYF.

This chain uses TRBV7-2 with TRBJ1-1; tentative D call: TRBD1 (6 bases). V lost 5 bases and J 11 bases, leaving 21 bases between the germline ends. The germline gives CDR1 SGHTA, CDR2 FQGNSA. The CDR3 is made up of 14 amino acids. CDR3 residues: CASSPRGGRVFAFF. Here the CDR3 DNA reads TGTGCCAGCAGCCCCCGAGGGGGGAGGGTGTTCGCTTTCTTT.